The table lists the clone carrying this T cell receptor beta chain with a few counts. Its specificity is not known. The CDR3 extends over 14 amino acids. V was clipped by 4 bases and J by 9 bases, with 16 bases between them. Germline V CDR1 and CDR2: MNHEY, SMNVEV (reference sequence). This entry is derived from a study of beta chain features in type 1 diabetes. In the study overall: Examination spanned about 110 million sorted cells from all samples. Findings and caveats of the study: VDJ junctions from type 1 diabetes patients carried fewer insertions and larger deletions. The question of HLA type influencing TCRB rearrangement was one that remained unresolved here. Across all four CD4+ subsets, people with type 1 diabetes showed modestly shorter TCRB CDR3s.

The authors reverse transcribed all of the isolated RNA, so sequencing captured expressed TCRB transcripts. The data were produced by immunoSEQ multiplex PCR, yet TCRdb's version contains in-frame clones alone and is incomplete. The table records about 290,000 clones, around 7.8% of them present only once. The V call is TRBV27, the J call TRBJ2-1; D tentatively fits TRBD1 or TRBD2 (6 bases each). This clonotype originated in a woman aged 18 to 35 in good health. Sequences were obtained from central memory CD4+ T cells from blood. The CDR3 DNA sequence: TGTGCCAGCAGTTCTAGGGGGGCGTCGTTTGAGCAGTTCTTC. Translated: CASSSRGASFEQFF.